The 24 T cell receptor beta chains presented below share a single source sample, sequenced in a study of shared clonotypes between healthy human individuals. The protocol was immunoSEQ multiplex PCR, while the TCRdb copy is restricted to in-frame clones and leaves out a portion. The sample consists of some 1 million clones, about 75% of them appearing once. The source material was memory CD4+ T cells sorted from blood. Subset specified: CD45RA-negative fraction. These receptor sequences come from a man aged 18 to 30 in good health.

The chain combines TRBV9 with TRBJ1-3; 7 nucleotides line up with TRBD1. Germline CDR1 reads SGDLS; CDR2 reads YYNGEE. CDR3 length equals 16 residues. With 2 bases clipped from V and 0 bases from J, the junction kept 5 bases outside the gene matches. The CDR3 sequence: CASSVGQSLSGNTIYF. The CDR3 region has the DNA TGTGCCAGCAGCGTGGGACAGTCACTCTCTGGAAACACCATATATTTT.

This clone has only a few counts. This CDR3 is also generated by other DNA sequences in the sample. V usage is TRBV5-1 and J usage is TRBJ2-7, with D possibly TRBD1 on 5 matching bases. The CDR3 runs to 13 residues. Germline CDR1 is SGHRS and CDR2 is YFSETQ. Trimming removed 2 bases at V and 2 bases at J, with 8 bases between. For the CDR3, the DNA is TGCGCCAGCAGCTTCAGGGAAGCCTACGAGCAGTACTTC. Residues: CASSFREAYEQYF.

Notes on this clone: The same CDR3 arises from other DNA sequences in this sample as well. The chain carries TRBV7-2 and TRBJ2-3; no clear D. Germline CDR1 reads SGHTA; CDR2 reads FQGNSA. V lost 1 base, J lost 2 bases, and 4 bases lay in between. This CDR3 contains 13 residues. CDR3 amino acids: CASSLVFTDTQYF. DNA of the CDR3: TGTGCCAGCAGCTTAGTATTCACAGATACGCAGTATTTT. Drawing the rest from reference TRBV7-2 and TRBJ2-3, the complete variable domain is GAGVSQSPSNKVTEKGKDVELRCDPISGHTALYWYRQSLGQGLEFLIYFQGNSAPDKSGLPSDRFSAERTGGSVSTLTIQRTQQEDSAVYLCASSLVFTDTQYFGPGTRLTVL.

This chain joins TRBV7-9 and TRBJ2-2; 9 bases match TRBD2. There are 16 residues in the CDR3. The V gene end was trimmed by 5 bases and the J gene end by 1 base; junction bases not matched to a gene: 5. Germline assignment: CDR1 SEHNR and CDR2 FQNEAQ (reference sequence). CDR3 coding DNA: TGTGCCAGCAGCCCAGATAGCGGGGGGAACACCGGGGAGCTGTTTTTT. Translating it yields CASSPDSGGNTGELFF.

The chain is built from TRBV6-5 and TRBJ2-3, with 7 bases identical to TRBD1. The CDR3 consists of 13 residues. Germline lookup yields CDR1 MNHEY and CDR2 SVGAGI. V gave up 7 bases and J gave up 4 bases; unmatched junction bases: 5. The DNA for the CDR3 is TGTGCCAGCACCACTACAGGGGCAGATACGCAGTATTTT. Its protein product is CASTTTGADTQYF.

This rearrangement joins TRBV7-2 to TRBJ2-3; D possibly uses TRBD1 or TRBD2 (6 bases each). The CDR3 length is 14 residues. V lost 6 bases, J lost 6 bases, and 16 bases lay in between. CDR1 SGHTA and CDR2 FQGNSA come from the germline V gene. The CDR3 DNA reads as TGTGCCAGCAGACCTTCCCGGGGGCAGGATACGCAGTATTTT. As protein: CASRPSRGQDTQYF.

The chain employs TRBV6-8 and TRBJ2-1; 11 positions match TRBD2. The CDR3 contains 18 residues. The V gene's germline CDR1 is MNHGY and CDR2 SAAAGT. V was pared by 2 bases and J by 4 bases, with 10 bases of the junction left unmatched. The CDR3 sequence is CASSYIPTSGGIYNEQFF. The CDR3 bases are TGTGCCAGCAGTTACATCCCAACTAGCGGGGGAATTTACAATGAGCAGTTCTTC.

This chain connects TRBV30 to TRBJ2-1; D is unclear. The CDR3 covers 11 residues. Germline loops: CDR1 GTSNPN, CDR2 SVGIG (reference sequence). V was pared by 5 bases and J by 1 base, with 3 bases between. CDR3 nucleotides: TGTGCCTGGGGATCCTACAATGAGCAGTTCTTC. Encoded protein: CAWGSYNEQFF.

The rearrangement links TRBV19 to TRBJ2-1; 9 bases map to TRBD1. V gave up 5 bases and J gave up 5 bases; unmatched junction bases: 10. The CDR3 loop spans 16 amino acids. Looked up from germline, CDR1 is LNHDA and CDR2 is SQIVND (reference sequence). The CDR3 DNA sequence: TGTGCCAGTAGTCGGACAACCGGGACAGGGAACAATGAGCAGTTCTTC. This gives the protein CASSRTTGTGNNEQFF.

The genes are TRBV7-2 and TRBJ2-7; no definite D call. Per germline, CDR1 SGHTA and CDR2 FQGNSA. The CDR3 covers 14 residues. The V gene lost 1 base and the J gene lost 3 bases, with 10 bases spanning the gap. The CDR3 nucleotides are TGTGCCAGCAGCTTAGGGACCGTTGGCTACGAGCAGTACTTC. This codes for CASSLGTVGYEQYF. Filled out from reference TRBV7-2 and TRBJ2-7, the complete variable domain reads GAGVSQSPSNKVTEKGKDVELRCDPISGHTALYWYRQSLGQGLEFLIYFQGNSAPDKSGLPSDRFSAERTGGSVSTLTIQRTQQEDSAVYLCASSLGTVGYEQYFGPGTRLTVT.

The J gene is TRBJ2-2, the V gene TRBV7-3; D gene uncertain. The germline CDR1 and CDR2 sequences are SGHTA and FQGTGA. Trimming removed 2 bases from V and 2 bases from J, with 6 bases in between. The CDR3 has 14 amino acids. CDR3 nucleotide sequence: TGTGCCAGCAGCTTAGACCCAAACACCGGGGAGCTGTTTTTT. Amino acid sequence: CASSLDPNTGELFF.

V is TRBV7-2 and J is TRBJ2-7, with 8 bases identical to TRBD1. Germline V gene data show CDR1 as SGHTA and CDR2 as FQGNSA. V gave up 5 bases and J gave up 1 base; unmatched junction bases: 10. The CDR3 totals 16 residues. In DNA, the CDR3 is TGTGCCAGCAGCCTCGGACAGGGTTCGGGGTCCTACGAGCAGTACTTC. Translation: CASSLGQGSGSYEQYF.

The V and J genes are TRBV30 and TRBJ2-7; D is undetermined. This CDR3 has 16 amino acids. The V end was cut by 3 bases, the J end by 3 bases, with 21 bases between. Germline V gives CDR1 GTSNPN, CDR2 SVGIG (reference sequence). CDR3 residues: CAWSADRALNNYEQYF. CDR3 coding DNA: TGTGCCTGGAGCGCTGACCGAGCCTTAAATAACTACGAGCAGTACTTC.

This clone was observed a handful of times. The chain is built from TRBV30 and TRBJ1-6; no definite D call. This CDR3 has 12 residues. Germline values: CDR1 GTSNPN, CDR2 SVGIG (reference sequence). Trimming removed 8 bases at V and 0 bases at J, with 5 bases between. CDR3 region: CARGSYNSPLHF. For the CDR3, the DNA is TGTGCCCGGGGCTCCTATAATTCACCCCTCCACTTT.

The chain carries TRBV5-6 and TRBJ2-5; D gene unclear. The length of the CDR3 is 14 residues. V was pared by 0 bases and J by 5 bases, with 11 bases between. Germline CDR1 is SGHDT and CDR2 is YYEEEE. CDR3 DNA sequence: TGTGCCAGCAGCTTGGGGCTAACCCGGGAGACCCAGTACTTC. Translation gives CASSLGLTRETQYF.

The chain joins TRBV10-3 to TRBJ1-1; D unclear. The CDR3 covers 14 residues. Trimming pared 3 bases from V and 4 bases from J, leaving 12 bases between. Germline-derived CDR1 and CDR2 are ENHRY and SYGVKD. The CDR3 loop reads CAISDGTQATEAFF. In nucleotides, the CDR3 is TGTGCCATCAGTGACGGCACCCAGGCCACTGAAGCTTTCTTT.

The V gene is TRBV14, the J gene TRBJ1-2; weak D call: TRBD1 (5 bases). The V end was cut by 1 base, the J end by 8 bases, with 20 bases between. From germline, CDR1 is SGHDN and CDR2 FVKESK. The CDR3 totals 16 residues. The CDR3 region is CASSQGTGSGLGGYTF. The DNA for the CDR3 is TGTGCCAGCAGCCAAGGGACGGGATCAGGGCTGGGGGGCTACACCTTC.

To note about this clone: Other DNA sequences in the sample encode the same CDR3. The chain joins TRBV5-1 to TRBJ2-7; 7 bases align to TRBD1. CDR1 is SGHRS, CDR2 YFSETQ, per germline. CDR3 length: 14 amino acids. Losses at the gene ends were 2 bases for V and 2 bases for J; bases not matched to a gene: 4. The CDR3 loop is CASSLLGGTYEQYF. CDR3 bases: TGCGCCAGCAGCTTATTAGGGGGCACCTACGAGCAGTACTTC.

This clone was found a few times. The CDR3 nucleotides read TGTGCCAGCAGTGAAGGGTTCGACAGGGGATTTTCCTACGAGCAGTACTTC. This sequence encodes CASSEGFDRGFSYEQYF. The V gene is TRBV6-1, the J gene TRBJ2-7; the match to TRBD1 covers 8 bases. Germline assignment: CDR1 MNHNS and CDR2 SASEGT. V lost 1 base and J lost 1; bases outside the gene matches: 9. The CDR3 is 17 residues long.

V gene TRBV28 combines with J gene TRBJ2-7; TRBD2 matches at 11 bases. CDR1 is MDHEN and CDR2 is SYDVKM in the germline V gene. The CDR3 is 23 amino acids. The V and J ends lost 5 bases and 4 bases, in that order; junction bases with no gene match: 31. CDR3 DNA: TGTGCCAGCAGTCTCCCAAGGGCATTTTCCGGGACTAGCGGCCCTCACAGGGGTTACGAGCAGTACTTC. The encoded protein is CASSLPRAFSGTSGPHRGYEQYF.

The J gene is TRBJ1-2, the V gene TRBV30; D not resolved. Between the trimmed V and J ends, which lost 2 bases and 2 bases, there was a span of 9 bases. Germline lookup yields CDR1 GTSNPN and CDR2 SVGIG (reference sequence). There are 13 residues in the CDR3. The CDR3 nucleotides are TGTGCCTGGAGTCTCCGGGAAAACTATGGCTACACCTTC. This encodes CAWSLRENYGYTF.

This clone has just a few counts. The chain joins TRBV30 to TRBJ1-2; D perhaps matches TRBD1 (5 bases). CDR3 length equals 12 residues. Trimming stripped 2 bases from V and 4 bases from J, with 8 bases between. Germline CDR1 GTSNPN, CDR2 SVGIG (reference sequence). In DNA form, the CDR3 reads TGTGCCTGGAGTCTGACAGTCTATGGCTACACCTTC. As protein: CAWSLTVYGYTF.

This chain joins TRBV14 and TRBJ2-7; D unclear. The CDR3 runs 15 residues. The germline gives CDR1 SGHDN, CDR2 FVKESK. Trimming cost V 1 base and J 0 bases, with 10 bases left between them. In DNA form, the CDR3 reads TGTGCCAGCAGCCAAGTACACGGCACCTCCTACGAGCAGTACTTC. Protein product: CASSQVHGTSYEQYF.

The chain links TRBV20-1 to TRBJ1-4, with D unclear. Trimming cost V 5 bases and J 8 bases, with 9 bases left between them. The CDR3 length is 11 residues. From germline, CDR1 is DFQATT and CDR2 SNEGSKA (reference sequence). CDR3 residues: CSAAQVEKLFF. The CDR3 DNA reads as TGCAGTGCTGCCCAAGTCGAAAAACTGTTTTTT.